Shown below are 2 T cell receptor beta chains from a single sample sequenced in a study of T cell changes during pregnancy in multiple sclerosis. The data were produced by immunoSEQ multiplex PCR, yet TCRdb's version contains in-frame clones alone and is incomplete. This table holds about 15,000 clones, approximately 80% found once. This specimen consisted of CD8+ T cells from peripheral blood mononuclear cells, obtained after pregnancy. These TCRs come from a female donor in good health, enrolled as a control in a pregnancy study.

The V call is TRBV7-6, the J call TRBJ2-7, with 7 nucleotides matching TRBD2. CDR3 length equals 15 residues. The germline V gene has CDR1 SGHVS and CDR2 FNYEAQ. The J segment lost 2 bases and the V segment lost 6 bases, leaving 10 bases of the junction unmatched. CDR3 sequence: CASRALAVPTYEQYF. The CDR3 DNA follows: TGTGCCAGCAGGGCCCTAGCGGTTCCAACCTACGAGCAGTACTTC.

The J gene is TRBJ2-1, the V gene TRBV11-2; D unresolved. The germline V gene encodes CDR1 SGHAT and CDR2 FQNNGV. The length of the CDR3 is 13 residues. The V end lost 4 bases, the J end lost 7 bases, and 11 bases lay between the germline ends. The CDR3 region has the DNA TGTGCCAGCAGCTCGATGGAGTGGAATGAGCAGTTCTTC. Protein product: CASSSMEWNEQFF. Combining the CDR3 with reference TRBV11-2 and TRBJ2-1 gives the whole variable domain EAGVAQSPRYKIIEKRQSVAFWCNPISGHATLYWYQQILGQGPKLLIQFQNNGVVDDSQLPKDRFSAERLKGVDSTLKIQPAKLEDSAVYLCASSSMEWNEQFFGPGTRLTVL.